The subject of this entry is one TCR beta chain. Its target is unknown. These data are taken from a study of lymphopenia after photon versus proton radiotherapy. Libraries were prepared by immunoSEQ multiplex PCR; TCRdb keeps only in-frame clonotypes and omits some of them. The sample records 150,000 to 200,000 clones, approximately 86% being singletons. V gave up 0 bases and J gave up 3 bases, with 9 bases separating them. In germline, CDR1 is SGHTA, CDR2 FQGNSA. This CDR3 spans 14 amino acids. General study points: A bigger post-nadir fall in TCR diversity correlated inversely with survival time in deceased patients.

This chain connects TRBV7-2 to TRBJ2-7; a weak D match, TRBD1 (5 bases). The sequencing here drew on peripheral blood, taken from a patient treated with photon-based radiotherapy. The TCR sequence derives from a man aged 45-60 years with gastric cancer. CDR3 DNA sequence: TGTGCCAGCAGCTTAGCGCCCCAGGGCTACGAGCAGTACTTC. As protein: CASSLAPQGYEQYF.